Included here is one TCR beta chain sequence, with context. The antigen is unknown. This entry comes from a study of cytomegalovirus exposure and HLA in healthy donors. General study results and limits: Cytomegalovirus association was listed for 150 or so TCR beta chains.

V was clipped by 3 bases and J by 5 bases, with 7 bases between them. The germline gives CDR1 KGHSH, CDR2 LQKENI. The CDR3 sequence is 12 residues long. This table comes from immunoSEQ multiplex PCR, and its TCRdb copy is limited to in-frame clones, with some not included. The repertoire consists of fewer than 250,000 clones, with around 87% occurring once and the leading ten covering approximately 2.5%. Sequencing was performed on PBMCs. The sequence derives from a man aged 18 to 30 in good health and CMV-seronegative. The chain combines TRBV18 with TRBJ2-5; D gene ambiguous. CDR3 loop: CASSPNGETQYF. CDR3 nucleotide sequence: TGTGCCAGCTCACCCAACGGGGAGACCCAGTACTTC.